This T cell receptor beta chain came from a study of OX40 agonist ivuxolimab in advanced cancers. Study summary: Eligibility admitted prior anti-PD-1, anti-PD-L1 or anti-CTLA-4 therapy; 40% had some.

The germline CDR1 and CDR2 sequences are LNHDA and SQIVND (reference sequence). V lost 3 bases, J lost 6 bases, and 10 bases stayed unmatched. The length of the CDR3 is 16 residues. Using immunoSEQ multiplex PCR, the repertoire was profiled, and TCRdb retains in-frame clones only, with some absent. The sample has some 120,000 clones, roughly 92% seen once; the top ten hold roughly 0.85%. Overall study results and limits: Patients who responded partially at 0.1-3.0 mg/kg showed clonal expansion ranking among the lowest.

Remarks on this clone: The antigen is unknown.

Source: CD4+ or CD8+ T cells sorted from blood, taken in a trial of the OX40 agonist ivuxolimab. The V and J genes are TRBV19 and TRBJ2-3, with 9 bases that match TRBD2. The receptor's source is an adult with an advanced solid tumor such as melanoma, head and neck, liver or kidney cancer. CDR3 coding DNA: TGTGCCAGTAGTATCACCGGGACTAGCTTCGCTGATACGCAGTATTTT. It yields the protein CASSITGTSFADTQYF.